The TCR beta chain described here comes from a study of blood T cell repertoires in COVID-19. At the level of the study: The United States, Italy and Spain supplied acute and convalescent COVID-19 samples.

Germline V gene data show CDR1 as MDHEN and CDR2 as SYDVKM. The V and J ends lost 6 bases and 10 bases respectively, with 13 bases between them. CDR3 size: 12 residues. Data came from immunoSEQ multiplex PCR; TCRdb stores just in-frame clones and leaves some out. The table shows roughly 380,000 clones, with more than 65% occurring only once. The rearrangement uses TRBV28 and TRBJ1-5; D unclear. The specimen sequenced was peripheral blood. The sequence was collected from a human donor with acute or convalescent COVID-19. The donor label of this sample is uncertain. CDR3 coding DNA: TGTGCCAGCAGCAACGACACCATCCCCCAGCATTTT. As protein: CASSNDTIPQHF.